A single sample is the source of the 31 T cell receptor beta chains below, sequenced in a study of response to subunit inactivated influenza vaccine. Via MiXCR, TCRdb re-called the RT-PCR reads, giving one row per CDR3 protein. This table has approximately 310,000 distinct CDR3 sequences, less than 25% appearing once. The sample consisted of PBMCs from blood, taken roughly 20 months after vaccination. These receptors all come from a man between 50 and 75 years old who received an inactivated influenza vaccine.

This clonotype showed up just a few times. The V gene is TRBV20-1, the J gene TRBJ2-7; D ambiguous. Trimming removed 6 bases from V and 4 bases from J, with 13 bases in between. Germline loops: CDR1 DFQATT, CDR2 SNEGSKA (reference sequence). The CDR3 is made up of 12 amino acids. CDR3 loop: CSARSLPYEQYF. The CDR3 DNA reads TGCAGTGCCAGATCCCTGCCTTACGAGCAGTACTTC.

This chain connects TRBV4-1 to TRBJ2-1; TRBD2 agrees at 11 bases. V lost 6 bases to trimming and J lost 3 bases; unmatched junction nucleotides: 16. This CDR3 is built from 19 residues. In germline, CDR1 is MGHRA, CDR2 YSYEKL. The CDR3: CASSSTSGGASGGYNEQFF. The CDR3 DNA reads TGCGCCAGCAGTTCCACTAGCGGGGGAGCCTCGGGCGGCTACAATGAGCAGTTCTTC.

The rearrangement joins TRBV4-3 to TRBJ1-1; weak D call: TRBD1 (5 bases). The CDR3 has 17 amino acids. Germline-derived CDR1 and CDR2 are LGHNA and YSLEER. Trimming removed 1 base from V and 0 bases from J, with 15 bases in between. The CDR3 is CASSQAGGGMLNTEAFF. CDR3 DNA sequence: TGCGCCAGCAGCCAAGCCGGGGGGGGGATGTTGAACACTGAAGCTTTCTTT.

This clonotype turned up a few times. CDR3: CASSDRDRNNEQFF. CDR3 nucleotide sequence: TGCGCCAGCAGCGACCGGGACAGAAACAATGAGCAGTTCTTC. The V call is TRBV4-3, the J call TRBJ2-1, with TRBD1 identical over 7 bases. Germline V gene lookup returns CDR1 LGHNA and CDR2 YSLEER. V was pared by 5 bases and J by 5 bases, with 6 bases of the junction left unmatched. The CDR3 is 14 amino acids.

This clonotype turned up a few times. The CDR3 nucleotides are TGTGCCAGCAGTTTCACAGAGGGCACTGAAGCTTTCTTT. Translating gives CASSFTEGTEAFF. The chain combines TRBV12-3 or TRBV12-4 with TRBJ1-1; D remains unclear. Trimming left V 3 bases short and J 4 bases short, with 9 bases between. The CDR3 totals 13 residues.

This clonotype occurred a few times. The chain combines TRBV29-1 with TRBJ2-1; D gene unclear. Germline loops: CDR1 SQVTM, CDR2 ANQGSEA. This CDR3 contains 10 residues. The germline V and J ends were trimmed by 4 bases and 6 bases, with 4 bases remaining between them. CDR3 sequence: CSVGGNEQFF. The CDR3 nucleotides read TGCAGCGTTGGGGGCAATGAGCAGTTCTTC.

This clonotype has at least ten counts. The CDR3 coding sequence is TGTGCCAGCAGTTTTCCCAGGTCTAGCAATCAGCCCCAGCATTTT. It yields the protein CASSFPRSSNQPQHF. This rearrangement joins TRBV28 to TRBJ1-5; D not resolved. The CDR3 runs 15 residues. Germline assignment: CDR1 MDHEN and CDR2 SYDVKM. V lost 3 bases and J lost 0, with 9 bases in between.

This clonotype turned up a few times. The rearrangement joins TRBV7-2 to TRBJ2-7; D gene uncertain. The CDR3 has 13 residues. Between the trimmed V and J ends, which lost 5 bases and 3 bases, there was a span of 11 bases. Germline V gene sequence: CDR1 SGHTA, CDR2 FQGNSA. The CDR3 reads CASSLLPFYEQYF. The CDR3 nucleotides are TGTGCCAGCAGCCTCCTCCCTTTCTACGAGCAGTACTTC.

The J gene is TRBJ1-5, the V gene TRBV5-6; a possible D gene is TRBD1 (5 bases). Trimming took off 3 bases at V and 0 bases at J, with 16 bases between the two ends. The CDR3 runs 17 residues. CDR1 is SGHDT, CDR2 YYEEEE, per germline. The CDR3 DNA follows: TGTGCCAGCAGCTCCTCTCCGGGACTGATTAGCAATCAGCCCCAGCATTTT. Translation: CASSSSPGLISNQPQHF.

This clonotype has just a few counts. The chain has TRBV21-1 and TRBJ2-3. TRBV21-1 is a pseudogene segment. The CDR3 length is 14 residues. CDR3 DNA: TGTGCCAGCAGCAAGGGGGCTTTGACAGATACGCAGTATTTT. This encodes CASSKGALTDTQYF.

This clonotype was detected a few times. The chain carries TRBV20-1 and TRBJ1-6; D uncertain. The V gene's germline CDR1 is DFQATT and CDR2 SNEGSKA (reference sequence). Trimming cost V 3 bases and J 6 bases, with 12 bases left between them. The CDR3 consists of 14 residues. CDR3 amino acids: CSASLGPLNSPLHF. In DNA, the CDR3 is TGCAGTGCTAGCCTGGGTCCCCTTAATTCACCCCTCCACTTT.

This clonotype came up many times. V gene TRBV28 combines with J gene TRBJ1-2; the D is unclear. Trimming took 7 bases from V and 6 from J, leaving 21 bases between them. This CDR3 comprises 15 residues. Germline V gene data show CDR1 as MDHEN and CDR2 as SYDVKM. The CDR3 is CASTQTAPGGHGYTF. The CDR3 DNA is TGTGCCAGCACCCAAACGGCCCCCGGAGGTCATGGCTACACCTTC.

V usage is TRBV12-3 or TRBV12-4 and J usage is TRBJ1-3; D ambiguous. The CDR3 is 16 amino acids. V lost 4 bases and J lost 0, with 13 bases in between. The CDR3 nucleotides are TGTGCCAGCAGTTCGCACAGCCGACCCTCTGGAAACACCATATATTTT. Translation gives CASSSHSRPSGNTIYF.

This clonotype was seen only a few times. This rearrangement joins TRBV7-9 to TRBJ1-6; possible D gene TRBD1, 5 bases. The V end lost 4 bases, the J end lost 0 bases, and 7 bases lay between the germline ends. The germline V gene encodes CDR1 SEHNR and CDR2 FQNEAQ (reference sequence). The CDR3 sequence is 15 residues long. Here the CDR3 reads CASSSQGSYNSPLHF. DNA for the CDR3: TGTGCCAGCAGCTCCCAGGGCTCCTATAATTCACCCCTCCACTTT.

At least ten counts were recorded for this clonotype. The V call is TRBV4-2, the J call TRBJ1-3; 7 bases align to TRBD1. The germline CDR1 and CDR2 sequences are LGHNA and YNFKEQ. The CDR3 is 15 amino acids. J gave up 0 bases and V 3 bases, and 2 bases lay outside the gene matches. DNA for the CDR3: TGTGCCAGCAGCCAGGGACAGAGCTCTGGAAACACCATATATTTT. This translates into CASSQGQSSGNTIYF.

This clonotype was observed a single time. The germline gene is not matched at one end of the junction; a read error may be the cause. This chain uses TRBV7-7 with TRBJ2-5, with TRBD1 matching over 8 bases. This CDR3 comprises 14 residues. The germline V gene has CDR1 SSHAT and CDR2 FNYEAQ (reference sequence). The CDR3 nucleotides read TGTGCTAGCAGCTCAGGACAGGGTCAAGAGACCCAGTACTTC. Translating it yields CASSSGQGQETQYF.

This clonotype showed up many times. The rearrangement joins TRBV11-1 to TRBJ1-5; D is perhaps TRBD1 (5 bases). Trimming removed 5 bases from V and 4 bases from J, with 24 bases in between. Germline assignment: CDR1 SGHAT and CDR2 FQDESV (reference sequence). The CDR3 contains 18 residues. The CDR3 DNA sequence: TGTGCCAGCAGCCCAGGGACCGCGCTCGGGTCTAGGAATCAGCCCCAGCATTTT. This gives the protein CASSPGTALGSRNQPQHF.

The count of this clonotype is one. J is TRBJ2-1 and V is TRBV5-6; TRBD2 agrees at 10 bases. V shed 1 base, J shed 1 base, and the junction held 11 bases outside the gene matches. The CDR3 covers 19 residues. Per germline, CDR1 SGHDT and CDR2 YYEEEE. DNA of the CDR3: TGTGCCAGCAGCTTGTTCGCTAGCGGGAGTATGAGATCCTACAATGAGCAGTTCTTC. Translated: CASSLFASGSMRSYNEQFF.

The CDR3 region is CSVEWRERVDEQFF. For the CDR3, the DNA is TGCAGCGTTGAGTGGCGGGAGCGGGTGGATGAGCAGTTCTTC. V and J are TRBV29-1 and TRBJ2-1; the match to TRBD2 covers 7 bases. Per the germline V gene, CDR1 is SQVTM and CDR2 is ANQGSEA. The CDR3 contains 14 residues. The trim removed 3 bases at V and 8 bases at J, leaving 10 bases unmatched.

At least ten counts were recorded for this clonotype. The rearrangement links TRBV28 to TRBJ1-4, with D perhaps TRBD1 (5 bases). CDR3 length: 17 residues. Germline V gene data show CDR1 as MDHEN and CDR2 as SYDVKM. Trimming removed 3 bases from V and 0 bases from J, with 14 bases in between. The CDR3 here is CASSFGWQGATNEKLFF. The CDR3 DNA is TGTGCCAGCAGTTTTGGGTGGCAGGGAGCAACTAATGAAAAACTGTTTTTT. Full variable domain (remainder filled in from reference TRBV28 and TRBJ1-4): DVKVTQSSRYLVKRTGEKVFLECVQDMDHENMFWYRQDPGLGLRLIYFSYDVKMKEKGDIPEGYSVSREKKERFSLILESASTNQTSMYLCASSFGWQGATNEKLFFGSGTQLSVL.

The CDR3 DNA is TGTGCCAGCAGTTTCGACAGGGTTTTTGGCTACACCTTC. As protein: CASSFDRVFGYTF. The chain employs TRBV5-4 and TRBJ1-2, with 7 bases lining up with TRBD1. CDR1 is SGHNT and CDR2 is YYREEE in the germline V gene (reference sequence). The CDR3 contains 13 residues. J was trimmed by 7 bases and V by 5 bases; bases with no gene match: 8.

The V and J genes are TRBV10-3 and TRBJ1-2; tentatively, D is TRBD1 (5 bases). CDR3 length: 15 residues. Germline lookup yields CDR1 ENHRY and CDR2 SYGVKD. Trimming removed 6 bases from V and 10 bases from J, with 24 bases in between. The CDR3 here is CAIRKSTVRRIVYTF. CDR3 in DNA: TGTGCCATCAGGAAATCGACAGTTCGCAGGATCGTCTACACCTTC.

This clonotype has a single count. The CDR3 carries no conserved terminal phenylalanine or tryptophan, so it likely arises from a read error. No DNA is shown, since the ends of the CDR3 on it are uncertain; the CDR3 is the one TCRdb lists. The CDR3 loop reads CASSSSPC. This chain connects TRBV10-1 to TRBJ2-1. Germline CDR1 WNHNN, CDR2 SYGVQD (reference sequence). The CDR3 numbers 8 amino acids, ends counted.

This chain joins TRBV7-2 and TRBJ2-1; D is possibly TRBD2 (6 bases). V lost 0 bases and J lost 0, with 15 bases in between. From germline, CDR1 is SGHTA and CDR2 FQGNSA. The CDR3 runs to 18 residues. The DNA of the CDR3 is TGTGCCAGCAGCTTAGCGGGGAGGCCCTTCAGCTCCTACAATGAGCAGTTCTTC. Its protein product is CASSLAGRPFSSYNEQFF.

This clonotype was counted only a few times. The rearrangement uses TRBV6-1 and TRBJ2-7; D uncertain. V lost 2 bases, J lost 3 bases, and 8 bases lay in between. The CDR3 consists of 13 residues. Germline lookup yields CDR1 MNHNS and CDR2 SASEGT. CDR3 sequence reads: CASSELIVYEQYF. The DNA for the CDR3 is TGTGCCAGCAGTGAACTTATAGTCTACGAGCAGTACTTC.

This clonotype has only a few counts. The V gene is TRBV24-1, the J gene TRBJ2-1; no reliable D call. Per the germline V gene, CDR1 is KGHDR and CDR2 is SFDVKD. CDR3 size: 16 residues. Trimming cost V 3 bases and J 5 bases, with 16 bases left between them. Here the CDR3 DNA reads TGTGCCACCAGTGATAGTGCGGAACCCGTCAACAATGAGCAGTTCTTC. Its translation is CATSDSAEPVNNEQFF.

The chain joins TRBV4-2 to TRBJ1-2; D is unresolved. This CDR3 is 13 amino acids long. The V gene's germline CDR1 is LGHNA and CDR2 YNFKEQ. V shed 5 bases and J shed 8 bases, with 15 bases lying between them. This CDR3 reads CASSVHVTGGYTF. DNA for the CDR3: TGTGCCAGCAGCGTACACGTCACGGGCGGCTACACCTTC.

This sequence joins TRBV15 and TRBJ2-1; D ambiguous. The germline V and J ends were trimmed by 1 base and 0 bases, with 10 bases remaining between them. This CDR3 spans 16 amino acids. Germline assignment: CDR1 LNHNV and CDR2 YYDKDF (reference sequence). The CDR3 protein is CATSRGPYLSYNEQFF. The CDR3 DNA reads TGTGCCACCAGCAGAGGACCCTACCTCTCCTACAATGAGCAGTTCTTC.

This clonotype was seen a handful of times. J is TRBJ2-7 and V is TRBV4-2; 8 bases align to TRBD1. From germline, CDR1 is LGHNA and CDR2 YNFKEQ. This CDR3 is built from 17 residues. V shed 0 bases, J shed 2 bases, and the junction held 9 bases outside the gene matches. CDR3 protein: CASSQDRSRQGTYEQYF. The DNA for the CDR3 is TGTGCCAGCAGCCAAGATCGCTCTAGACAGGGGACCTACGAGCAGTACTTC.

This clonotype was counted a few times. The genes are TRBV5-1 and TRBJ2-1, with D perhaps assigned TRBD1 or TRBD2 (6 bases each). The CDR3 contains 16 residues. V was trimmed by 0 bases and J by 9 bases, leaving 19 bases between them. CDR1 SGHRS and CDR2 YFSETQ come from the germline V gene. CDR3 in DNA: TGCGCCAGCAGCTTGGAGGGGCCTACTAGCAGGGGTGAGCAGTTCTTC. Translation: CASSLEGPTSRGEQFF.

The rearrangement uses TRBV27 and TRBJ2-7, with 9 bases identical to TRBD2. With V trimmed by 4 bases and J by 3 bases, 4 bases remained unmatched. Germline V CDR1 and CDR2: MNHEY, SMNVEV (reference sequence). CDR3 length: 14 residues. CDR3 amino acids: CASSSSGTDYEQYF. In nucleotides, the CDR3 is TGTGCCAGCAGTTCTAGCGGGACTGACTACGAGCAGTACTTC.